This TCR beta chain was profiled in a study of T cell changes during pregnancy in multiple sclerosis. The germline V gene has CDR1 MNHNS and CDR2 SASEGT. Trimming removed 0 bases from V and 4 bases from J, with 10 bases in between. There are 14 residues in the CDR3. This table comes from immunoSEQ multiplex PCR, and its TCRdb copy is limited to in-frame clones, with some not included. The sample lists around 62,000 clones, nearly 90% occurring once. This TCR came from a female donor with multiple sclerosis, enrolled in a pregnancy study. The chain carries TRBV6-1 and TRBJ2-7; D is undetermined. The sequencing used peripheral blood, collected in the first trimester of pregnancy. The CDR3, as DNA: TGTGCCAGCAGTGAAGCCCGGGTATTGTACGAGCAGTACTTC. Residues: CASSEARVLYEQYF.